The 8 T cell receptor beta chains given below trace back to one sample, sequenced in a study of OX40 agonist ivuxolimab in advanced cancers. Profiled with immunoSEQ multiplex PCR; TCRdb holds only in-frame clones, not every one. The profile covers 72,000 or so clones, with 88% appearing a single time and approximately 0.86% taken by the ten largest. Specimen: CD4+ or CD8+ T cells sorted from blood, collected in a trial of the OX40 agonist ivuxolimab. The receptors shown here come from an adult with an advanced solid tumor such as melanoma, head and neck, liver or kidney cancer.

This sequence joins TRBV2 and TRBJ2-5, with D unresolved. V was pared by 6 bases and J by 1 base, with 12 bases between. Germline CDR1 reads SNHLY; CDR2 reads FYNNEI. CDR3 length: 14 amino acids. CDR3 DNA: TGTGCCAGCAGAGGTTGGCTGGGCCAAGAGACCCAGTACTTC. As protein: CASRGWLGQETQYF.

The chain employs TRBV7-9 and TRBJ2-5; 9 bases match TRBD2. The V segment lost 1 base and the J segment 5 bases; nucleotides outside the gene matches: 11. Germline loops: CDR1 SEHNR, CDR2 FQNEAQ (reference sequence). This CDR3 is 17 amino acids long. CDR3 region: CASSLGRSGLAGETQYF. The CDR3 bases are TGTGCCAGCAGCTTAGGGAGATCGGGACTAGCAGGGGAGACCCAGTACTTC.

V gene TRBV28 combines with J gene TRBJ2-1; D perhaps matches TRBD2 (6 bases). Trimming stripped 8 bases from V and 2 bases from J, with 16 bases between. Germline lookup yields CDR1 MDHEN and CDR2 SYDVKM. The CDR3 consists of 15 residues. The CDR3 loop reads CASFEVGGPYNEQFF. The CDR3 DNA sequence: TGTGCCAGCTTCGAAGTGGGGGGTCCCTACAATGAGCAGTTCTTC. The variable domain in full, with the rest retrieved from reference TRBV28 and TRBJ2-1, is DVKVTQSSRYLVKRTGEKVFLECVQDMDHENMFWYRQDPGLGLRLIYFSYDVKMKEKGDIPEGYSVSREKKERFSLILESASTNQTSMYLCASFEVGGPYNEQFFGPGTRLTVL.

The V call is TRBV30, the J call TRBJ2-1; D remains ambiguous. There are 14 residues in the CDR3. Trimming removed 2 bases from V and 0 bases from J, with 8 bases in between. Germline V gene data show CDR1 as GTSNPN and CDR2 as SVGIG (reference sequence). DNA for the CDR3: TGTGCCTGGAGTTCGGGCTTCTCCTACAATGAGCAGTTCTTC. Translated: CAWSSGFSYNEQFF.

V and J are TRBV9 and TRBJ1-4; 7 bases agree with TRBD1. V was pared by 4 bases and J by 4 bases, with 7 bases of the junction left unmatched. The length of the CDR3 is 15 residues. Germline V lookup: CDR1 SGDLS, CDR2 YYNGEE. The CDR3 is CASSSRTGGNEKLFF. The DNA of the CDR3 is TGTGCCAGCAGCTCCAGGACAGGCGGTAATGAAAAACTGTTTTTT.

The rearrangement joins TRBV28 to TRBJ2-7; D tentatively fits TRBD1 or TRBD2 (5 bases each). CDR3 length: 15 residues. The V gene lost 5 bases and the J gene lost 5 bases, with 19 bases spanning the gap. Germline loops: CDR1 MDHEN, CDR2 SYDVKM. CDR3 residues: CASSGTRPRHDEQYF. The CDR3 bases are TGTGCCAGCAGTGGGACCCGGCCACGCCATGACGAGCAGTACTTC.

V and J are TRBV6-4 and TRBJ2-3; the match to TRBD2 covers 9 bases. Germline loops: CDR1 MRHNA, CDR2 SNTAGT. Trimming at V came to 6 bases and at J to 2 bases, leaving 3 bases not matched to a gene. The CDR3 sequence is 14 residues long. CDR3 DNA sequence: TGTGCCAGCAGGGCTAGCGGGAACACAGATACGCAGTATTTT. It is translated as CASRASGNTDTQYF.

This rearrangement joins TRBV30 to TRBJ1-6; 11 positions agree with TRBD1. The CDR3 runs to 16 residues. CDR1 is GTSNPN and CDR2 is SVGIG in the germline V gene (reference sequence). Unmatched junction bases numbered 5, after V lost 7 bases and J lost 0 bases. The CDR3 DNA follows: TGTGCCTCGGACAGGGGGCCCAACTCCTATAATTCACCCCTCCACTTT. Translation: CASDRGPNSYNSPLHF.